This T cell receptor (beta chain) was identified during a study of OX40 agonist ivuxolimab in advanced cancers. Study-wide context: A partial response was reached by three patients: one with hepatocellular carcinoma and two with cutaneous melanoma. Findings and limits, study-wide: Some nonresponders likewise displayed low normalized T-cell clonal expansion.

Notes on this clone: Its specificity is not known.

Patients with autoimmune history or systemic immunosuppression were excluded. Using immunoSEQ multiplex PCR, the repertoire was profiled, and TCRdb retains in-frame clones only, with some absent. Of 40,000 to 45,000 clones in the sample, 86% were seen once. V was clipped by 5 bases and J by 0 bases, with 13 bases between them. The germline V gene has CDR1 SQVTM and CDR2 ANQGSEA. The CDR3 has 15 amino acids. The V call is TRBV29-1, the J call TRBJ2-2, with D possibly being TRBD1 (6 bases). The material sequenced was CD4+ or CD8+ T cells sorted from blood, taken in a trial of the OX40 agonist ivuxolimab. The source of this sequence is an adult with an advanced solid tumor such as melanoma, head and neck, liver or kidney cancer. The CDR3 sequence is CSVQYRDPNTGELFF. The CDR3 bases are TGCAGCGTTCAATACAGGGACCCGAACACCGGGGAGCTGTTTTTT.